This T cell receptor (beta chain) is drawn from a study of PD-1 blockade in mismatch repair-deficient tumors. In the study overall: Patients had about a dozen mismatch repair-deficient cancer types and were previously treated and progressing.

This clone was recorded once. Measured with immunoSEQ multiplex PCR; TCRdb has only the in-frame clones, and not every one. This table holds roughly 130,000 clones, about nine tenths found once. The CDR3 length is 16 residues. CDR1 and CDR2 from the germline V gene are SGHDN and FVKESK. The ends were cut back, 1 base at V and 0 bases at J, with 9 bases in the middle. Every patient had mismatch repair deficiency by PCR or immunohistochemistry. A few pembrolizumab responders had their TCRs sequenced. This specimen consisted of peripheral blood, obtained almost 74 weeks after starting pembrolizumab. This clonotype was sampled from an adult with mismatch repair-deficient cancer. V gene TRBV14 combines with J gene TRBJ1-4; D call uncertain. Here the CDR3 DNA reads TGTGCCAGCAGCCAAGGTGGCGGAACAACTAATGAAAAACTGTTTTTT. Translating it yields CASSQGGGTTNEKLFF.